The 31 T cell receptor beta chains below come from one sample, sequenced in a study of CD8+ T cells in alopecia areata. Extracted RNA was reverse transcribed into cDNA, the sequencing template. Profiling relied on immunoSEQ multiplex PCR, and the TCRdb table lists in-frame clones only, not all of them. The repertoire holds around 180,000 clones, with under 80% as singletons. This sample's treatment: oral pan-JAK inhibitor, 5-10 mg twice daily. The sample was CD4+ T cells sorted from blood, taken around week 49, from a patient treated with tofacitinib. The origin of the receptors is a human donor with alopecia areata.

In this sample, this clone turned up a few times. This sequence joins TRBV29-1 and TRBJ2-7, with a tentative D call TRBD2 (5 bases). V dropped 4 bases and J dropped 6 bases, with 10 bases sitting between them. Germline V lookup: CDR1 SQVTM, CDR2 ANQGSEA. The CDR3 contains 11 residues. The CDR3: CSVGELGEQYF. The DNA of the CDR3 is TGCAGCGTTGGGGAGCTGGGCGAGCAGTACTTC.

The CDR3 DNA sequence: TGTGCCAGCAGCGTAACAAGGGGGTCAGATACGCAGTATTTT. It codes for CASSVTRGSDTQYF. The V and J genes are TRBV9 and TRBJ2-3, with a weak D call TRBD1 (6 bases). V lost 1 base and J lost 4, with 10 bases in between. This CDR3 is 14 amino acids long. Germline V gene lookup returns CDR1 SGDLS and CDR2 YYNGEE.

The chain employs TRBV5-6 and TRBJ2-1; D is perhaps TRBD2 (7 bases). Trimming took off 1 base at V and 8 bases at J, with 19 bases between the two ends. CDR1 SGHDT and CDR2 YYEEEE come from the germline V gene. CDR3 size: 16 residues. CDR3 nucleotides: TGTGCCAGCAGCTTGAAGGGGCGGGGGCCCCAGGATGAGCAGTTCTTC. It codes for CASSLKGRGPQDEQFF.

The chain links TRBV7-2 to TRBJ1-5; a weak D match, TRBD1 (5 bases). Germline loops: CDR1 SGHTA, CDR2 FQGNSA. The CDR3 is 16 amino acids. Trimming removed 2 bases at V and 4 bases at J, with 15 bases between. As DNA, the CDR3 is TGTGCCAGCAGCTTATTGGGGACGGTGGGGAATCAGCCCCAGCATTTT. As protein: CASSLLGTVGNQPQHF.

CDR3 DNA: TGCAGCGTTTTTCCGGGACAGGGAGACTATGGCTACACCTTC. This encodes CSVFPGQGDYGYTF. The chain couples TRBV29-1 to TRBJ1-2; TRBD1 matches at 9 bases. Germline lookup yields CDR1 SQVTM and CDR2 ANQGSEA. V gave up 5 bases and J gave up 3 bases; unmatched junction bases: 7. The length of the CDR3 is 14 residues.

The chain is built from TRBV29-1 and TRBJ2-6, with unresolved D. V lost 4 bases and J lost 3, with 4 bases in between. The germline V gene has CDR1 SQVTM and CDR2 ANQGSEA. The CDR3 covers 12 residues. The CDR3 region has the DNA TGCAGCGTTGTTGATGGGGCCAACGTCCTGACTTTC. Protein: CSVVDGANVLTF.

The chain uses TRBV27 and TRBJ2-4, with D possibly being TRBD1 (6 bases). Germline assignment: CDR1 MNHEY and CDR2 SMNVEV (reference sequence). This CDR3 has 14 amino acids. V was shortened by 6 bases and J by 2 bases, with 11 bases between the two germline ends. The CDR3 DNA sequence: TGTGCCAGCAGCTTCGACAGGTCCAAAAACATTCAGTACTTC. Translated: CASSFDRSKNIQYF.

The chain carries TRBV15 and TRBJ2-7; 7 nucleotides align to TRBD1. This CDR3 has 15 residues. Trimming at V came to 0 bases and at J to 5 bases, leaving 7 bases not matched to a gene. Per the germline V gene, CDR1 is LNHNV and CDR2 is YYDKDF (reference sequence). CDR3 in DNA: TGTGCCACCAGCAGAGATTCCCAGGGGGTTGACGAGCAGTACTTC. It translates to CATSRDSQGVDEQYF.

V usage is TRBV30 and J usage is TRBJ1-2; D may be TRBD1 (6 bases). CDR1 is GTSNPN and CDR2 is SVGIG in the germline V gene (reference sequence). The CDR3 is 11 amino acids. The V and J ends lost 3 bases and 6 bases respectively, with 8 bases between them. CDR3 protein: CAWSSGDGYTF. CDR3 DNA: TGTGCCTGGAGCTCAGGGGATGGCTACACCTTC.

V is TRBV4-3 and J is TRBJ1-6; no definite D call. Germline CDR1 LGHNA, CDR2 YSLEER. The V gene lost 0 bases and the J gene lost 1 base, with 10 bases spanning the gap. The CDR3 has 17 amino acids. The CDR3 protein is CASSQDSQESYNSPLHF. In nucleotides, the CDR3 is TGCGCCAGCAGCCAAGATTCCCAGGAATCCTATAATTCACCCCTCCACTTT.

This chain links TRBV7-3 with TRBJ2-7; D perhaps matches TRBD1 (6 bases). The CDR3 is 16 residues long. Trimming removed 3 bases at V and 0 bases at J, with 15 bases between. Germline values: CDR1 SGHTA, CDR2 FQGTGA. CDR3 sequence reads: CASSFSAGDNSYEQYF. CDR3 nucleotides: TGTGCCAGCAGCTTCTCTGCAGGGGATAACTCCTACGAGCAGTACTTC.

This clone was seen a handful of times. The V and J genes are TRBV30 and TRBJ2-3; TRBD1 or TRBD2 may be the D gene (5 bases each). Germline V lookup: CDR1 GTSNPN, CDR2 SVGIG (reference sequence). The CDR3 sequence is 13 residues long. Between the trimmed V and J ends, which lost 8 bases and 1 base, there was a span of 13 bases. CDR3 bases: TGTGCCCAAAGTGTGGGGGGCACAGATACGCAGTATTTT. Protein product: CAQSVGGTDTQYF.

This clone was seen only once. CDR3 bases: TGCAGCATGGCCGGGTCCCTGAACACTGAAGCTTTCTTT. Encoded protein: CSMAGSLNTEAFF. The genes are TRBV29-1 and TRBJ1-1, with unresolved D. Trimming shortened V by 8 bases and J by 0 bases, and 13 bases separated the two germline ends. The CDR3 totals 13 residues. Germline-derived CDR1 and CDR2 are SQVTM and ANQGSEA.

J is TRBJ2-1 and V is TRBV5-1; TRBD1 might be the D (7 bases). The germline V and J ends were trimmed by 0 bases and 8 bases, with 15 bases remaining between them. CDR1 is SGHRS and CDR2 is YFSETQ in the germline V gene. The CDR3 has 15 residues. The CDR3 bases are TGCGCCAGCAGCTTGGCGGACAGGAGGGGGGATGAGCAGTTCTTC. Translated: CASSLADRRGDEQFF.

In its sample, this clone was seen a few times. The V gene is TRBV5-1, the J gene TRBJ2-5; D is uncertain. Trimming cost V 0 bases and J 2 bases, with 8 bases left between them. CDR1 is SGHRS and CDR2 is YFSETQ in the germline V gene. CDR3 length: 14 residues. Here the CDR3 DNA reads TGCGCCAGCAGCTTGGAACGGGTGCAAGAGACCCAGTACTTC. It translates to CASSLERVQETQYF.

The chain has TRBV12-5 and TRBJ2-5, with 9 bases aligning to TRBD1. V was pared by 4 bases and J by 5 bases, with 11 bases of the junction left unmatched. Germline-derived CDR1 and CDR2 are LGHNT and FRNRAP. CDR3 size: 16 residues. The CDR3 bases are TGTGCTAGTGGTTCAACTGCCGGGACAGGGATGGAGACCCAGTACTTC. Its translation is CASGSTAGTGMETQYF.

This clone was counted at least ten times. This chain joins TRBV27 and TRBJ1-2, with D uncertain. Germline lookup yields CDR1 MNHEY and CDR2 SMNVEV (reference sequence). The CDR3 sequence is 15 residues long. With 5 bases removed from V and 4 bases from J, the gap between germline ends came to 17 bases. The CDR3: CASSLSDGASYGYTF. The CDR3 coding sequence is TGTGCCAGCAGTCTCTCGGACGGAGCCTCCTATGGCTACACCTTC.

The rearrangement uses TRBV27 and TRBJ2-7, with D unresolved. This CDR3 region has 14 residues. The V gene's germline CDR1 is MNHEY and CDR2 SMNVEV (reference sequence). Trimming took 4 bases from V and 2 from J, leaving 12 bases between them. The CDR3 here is CASSWAADTYEQYF. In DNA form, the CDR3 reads TGTGCCAGCAGTTGGGCTGCTGACACCTACGAGCAGTACTTC.

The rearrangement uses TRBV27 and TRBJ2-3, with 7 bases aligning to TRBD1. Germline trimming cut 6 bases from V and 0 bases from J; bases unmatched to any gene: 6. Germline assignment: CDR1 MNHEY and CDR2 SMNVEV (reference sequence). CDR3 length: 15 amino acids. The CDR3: CASRKGQLSTDTQYF. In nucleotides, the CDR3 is TGTGCCAGCAGGAAGGGACAGCTTAGCACAGATACGCAGTATTTT.

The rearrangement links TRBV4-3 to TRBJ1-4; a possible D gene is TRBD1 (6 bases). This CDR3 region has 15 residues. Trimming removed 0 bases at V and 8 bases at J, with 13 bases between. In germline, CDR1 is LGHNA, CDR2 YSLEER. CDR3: CASSQDLGGREKLFF. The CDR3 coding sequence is TGCGCCAGCAGCCAAGATCTGGGGGGGCGCGAAAAACTGTTTTTT.

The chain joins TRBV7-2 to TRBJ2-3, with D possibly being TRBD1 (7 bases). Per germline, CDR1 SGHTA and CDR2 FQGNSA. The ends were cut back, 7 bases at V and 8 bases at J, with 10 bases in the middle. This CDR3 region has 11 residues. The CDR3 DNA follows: TGTGCCAGCACCCAGGGGGGTACGCAGTATTTT. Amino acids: CASTQGGTQYF.

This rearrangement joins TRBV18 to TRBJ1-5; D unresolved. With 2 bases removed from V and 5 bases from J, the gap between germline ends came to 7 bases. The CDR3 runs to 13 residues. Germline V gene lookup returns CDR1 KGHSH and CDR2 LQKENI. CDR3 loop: CASSPGNHQPQHF. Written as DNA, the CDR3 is TGTGCCAGCTCACCAGGGAATCATCAGCCCCAGCATTTT.

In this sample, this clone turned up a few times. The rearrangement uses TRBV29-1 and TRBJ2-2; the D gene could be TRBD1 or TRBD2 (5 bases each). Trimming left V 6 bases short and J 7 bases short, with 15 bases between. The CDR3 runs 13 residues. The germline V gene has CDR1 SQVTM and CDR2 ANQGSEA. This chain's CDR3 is CSVIEGFVGELFF. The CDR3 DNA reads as TGCAGCGTGATTGAGGGGTTCGTCGGGGAGCTGTTTTTT.

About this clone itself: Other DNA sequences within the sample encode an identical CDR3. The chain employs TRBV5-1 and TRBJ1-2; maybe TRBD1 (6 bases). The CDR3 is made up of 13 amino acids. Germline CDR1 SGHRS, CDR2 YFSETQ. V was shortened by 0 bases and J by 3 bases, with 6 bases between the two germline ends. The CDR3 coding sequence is TGCGCCAGCAGCTTGGGGACAGACTATGGCTACACCTTC. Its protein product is CASSLGTDYGYTF.

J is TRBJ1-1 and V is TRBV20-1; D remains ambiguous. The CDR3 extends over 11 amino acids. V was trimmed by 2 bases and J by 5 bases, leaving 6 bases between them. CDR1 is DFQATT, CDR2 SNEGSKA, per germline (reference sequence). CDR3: CSARLLTEAFF. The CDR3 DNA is TGCAGTGCTAGACTCCTAACTGAAGCTTTCTTT.

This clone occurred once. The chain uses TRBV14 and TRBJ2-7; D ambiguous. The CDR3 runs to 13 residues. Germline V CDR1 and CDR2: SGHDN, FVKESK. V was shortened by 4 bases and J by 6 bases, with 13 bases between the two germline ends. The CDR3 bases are TGTGCCAGCAGCCGAGAACGGAAAGTCGAGCAGTACTTC. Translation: CASSRERKVEQYF. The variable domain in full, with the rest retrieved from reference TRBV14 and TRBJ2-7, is EAGVTQFPSHSVIEKGQTVTLRCDPISGHDNLYWYRRVMGKEIKFLLHFVKESKQDESGMPNNRFLAERTGGTYSTLKVQPAELEDSGVYFCASSRERKVEQYFGPGTRLTVT.

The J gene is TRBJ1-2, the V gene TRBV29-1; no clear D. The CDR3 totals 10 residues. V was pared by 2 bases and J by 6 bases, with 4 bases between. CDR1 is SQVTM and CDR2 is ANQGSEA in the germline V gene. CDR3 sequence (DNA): TGCAGCGTTGAATGGGATGGCTACACCTTC. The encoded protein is CSVEWDGYTF.

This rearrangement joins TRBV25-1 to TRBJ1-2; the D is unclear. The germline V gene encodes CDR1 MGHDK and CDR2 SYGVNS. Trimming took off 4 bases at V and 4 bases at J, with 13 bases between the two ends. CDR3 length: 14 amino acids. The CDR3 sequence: CASSATKSPYGYTF. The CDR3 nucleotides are TGTGCCAGCAGTGCCACAAAGAGCCCCTATGGCTACACCTTC.

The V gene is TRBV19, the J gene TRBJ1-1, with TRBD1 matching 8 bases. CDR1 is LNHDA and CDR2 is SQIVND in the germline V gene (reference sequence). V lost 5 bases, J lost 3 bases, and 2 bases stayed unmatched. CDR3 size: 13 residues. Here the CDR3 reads CASSLDRDTEAFF. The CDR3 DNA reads TGTGCCAGTAGTCTGGACAGGGACACTGAAGCTTTCTTT.

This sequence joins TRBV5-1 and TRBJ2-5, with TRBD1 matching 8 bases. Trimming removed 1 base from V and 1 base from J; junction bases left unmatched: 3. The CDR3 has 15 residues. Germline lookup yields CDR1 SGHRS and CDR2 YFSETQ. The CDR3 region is CASSLSGTGQETQYF. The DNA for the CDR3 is TGCGCCAGCAGCTTGTCCGGGACAGGCCAAGAGACCCAGTACTTC. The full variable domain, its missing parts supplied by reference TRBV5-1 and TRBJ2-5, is KAGVTQTPRYLIKTRGQQVTLSCSPISGHRSVSWYQQTPGQGLQFLFEYFSETQRNKGNFPGRFSGRQFSNSRSEMNVSTLELGDSALYLCASSLSGTGQETQYFGPGTRLLVL.

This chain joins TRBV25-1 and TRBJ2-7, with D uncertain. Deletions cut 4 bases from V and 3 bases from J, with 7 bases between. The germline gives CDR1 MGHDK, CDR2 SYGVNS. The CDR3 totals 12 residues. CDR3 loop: CASSANNYEQYF. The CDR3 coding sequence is TGTGCCAGCAGTGCCAACAACTACGAGCAGTACTTC.